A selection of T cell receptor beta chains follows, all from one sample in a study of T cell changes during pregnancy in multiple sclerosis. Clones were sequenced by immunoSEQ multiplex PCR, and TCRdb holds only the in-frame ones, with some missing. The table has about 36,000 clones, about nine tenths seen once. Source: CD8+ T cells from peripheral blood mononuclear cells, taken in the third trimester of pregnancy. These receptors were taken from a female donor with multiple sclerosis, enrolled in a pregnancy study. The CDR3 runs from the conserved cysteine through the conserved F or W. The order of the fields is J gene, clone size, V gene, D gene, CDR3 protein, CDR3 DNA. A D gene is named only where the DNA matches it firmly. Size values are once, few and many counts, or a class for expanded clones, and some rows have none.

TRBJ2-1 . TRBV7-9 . CASSFRLSPWDEQFF TGTGCCAGCAGCTTTCGACTGTCACCCTGGGATGAGCAGTTCTTC
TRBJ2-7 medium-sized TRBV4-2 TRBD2 CASSQDLAGGYEQYF TGTGCCAGCAGCCAAGATCTAGCGGGGGGTTACGAGCAGTACTTC
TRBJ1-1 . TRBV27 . CASSFSSGTEAFF TGTGCCAGCAGTTTCTCCTCGGGGACTGAAGCTTTCTTT
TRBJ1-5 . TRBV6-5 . CASRTHGYDQPQHF TGTGCCAGCAGAACCCACGGTTACGATCAGCCCCAGCATTTT
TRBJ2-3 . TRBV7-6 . CASSGGHHLGTDTQYF TGTGCCAGCAGCGGGGGACACCACCTGGGCACAGATACGCAGTATTTT
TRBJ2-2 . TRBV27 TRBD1 CASLDEGATGELFF TGTGCCAGCCTAGACGAGGGGGCCACCGGGGAGCTGTTTTTT
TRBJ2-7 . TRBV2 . CASSDYAYEQYF TGTGCCAGCAGTGATTACGCCTACGAGCAGTACTTC
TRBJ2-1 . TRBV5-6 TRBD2 CASGGSTYYNEQFF TGTGCCAGCGGCGGGAGCACCTACTACAATGAGCAGTTCTTC
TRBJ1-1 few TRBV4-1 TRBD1 CASSQPGQAPMNTEAFF TGCGCCAGCAGCCAACCGGGACAGGCCCCAATGAACACTGAAGCTTTCTTT
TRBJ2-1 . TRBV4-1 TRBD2 CASSQESGRALLNEQFF TGCGCCAGCAGCCAAGAAAGCGGGAGAGCCCTCCTCAATGAGCAGTTCTTC
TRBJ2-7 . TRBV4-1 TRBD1 CASSHSTGGGNEQYF TGCGCCAGCAGCCACTCGACAGGGGGCGGGAATGAGCAGTACTTC
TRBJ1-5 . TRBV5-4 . CASSIAGLRGDQPQHF TGTGCCAGCAGCATAGCGGGACTGCGAGGGGATCAGCCCCAGCATTTT
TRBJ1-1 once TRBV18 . CASSQRKDRNTEAFF TGTGCCAGCTCACAAAGGAAGGACAGGAACACTGAAGCTTTCTTT
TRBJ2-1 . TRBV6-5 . CASSYGQGGFNEQFF TGTGCCAGCAGTTACGGGCAGGGGGGCTTCAATGAGCAGTTCTTC
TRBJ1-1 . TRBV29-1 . CSVARNTEAFF TGCAGCGTTGCCAGGAACACTGAAGCTTTCTTT
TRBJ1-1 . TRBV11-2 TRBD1 CASRPTGGEAFF TGTGCCAGCAGACCGACAGGGGGTGAAGCTTTCTTT
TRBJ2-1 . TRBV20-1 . CSASDFAEQFF TGCAGTGCTTCGGACTTCGCTGAGCAGTTCTTC
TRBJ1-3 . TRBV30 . CAWTLGGAGNTIYF TGTGCCTGGACCCTTGGGGGCGCTGGAAACACCATATATTTT